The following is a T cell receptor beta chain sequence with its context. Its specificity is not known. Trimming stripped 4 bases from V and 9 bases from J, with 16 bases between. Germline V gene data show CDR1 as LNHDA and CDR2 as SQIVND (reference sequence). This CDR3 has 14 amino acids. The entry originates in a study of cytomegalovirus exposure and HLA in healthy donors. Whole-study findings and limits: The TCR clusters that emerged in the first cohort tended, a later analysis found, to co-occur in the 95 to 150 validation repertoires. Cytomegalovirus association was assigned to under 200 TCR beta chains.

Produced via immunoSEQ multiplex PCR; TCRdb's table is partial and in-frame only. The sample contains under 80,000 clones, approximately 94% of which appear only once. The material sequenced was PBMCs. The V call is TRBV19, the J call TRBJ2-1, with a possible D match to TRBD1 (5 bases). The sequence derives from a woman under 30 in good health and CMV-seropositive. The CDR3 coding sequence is TGTGCCAGTAGTACCCAGGGCTTCGGTGGTGAGCAGTTCTTC. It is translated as CASSTQGFGGEQFF.